The rows below give T cell receptor beta chains drawn from one sample of a study of T cell responses to AZD1222 COVID-19 vaccine. The method was immunoSEQ multiplex PCR; TCRdb's version includes in-frame clones alone and lacks a portion of them. The repertoire has 80,000 to 95,000 clones, approximately 87% of them found once; the top ten carry around 4.5%. This specimen was peripheral blood, taken on day 0 of MenACWY control vaccination. The receptors shown here come from an adult in good health. Both conserved end residues are part of each CDR3. Each record gives: V gene, J gene, D gene, CDR3 protein. D genes are given only for firm matches.

v_call: TRBV15; j_call: TRBJ2-1; d_call: .; cdr3_aa: CATNLGGAINEQFF
v_call: TRBV5-8; j_call: TRBJ2-1; d_call: .; cdr3_aa: CASSLPGQRGDNEQFF
v_call: TRBV10-1; j_call: TRBJ2-7; d_call: TRBD2; cdr3_aa: CASSAEAGAYEQYF
v_call: TRBV29-1; j_call: TRBJ2-7; d_call: .; cdr3_aa: CSVVVSSYEQYF
v_call: TRBV11-2; j_call: TRBJ1-2; d_call: TRBD1; cdr3_aa: CASSPIKDRATYGYTF
v_call: TRBV18; j_call: TRBJ1-1; d_call: .; cdr3_aa: CASSPRVTGGNTEAFF
v_call: TRBV19; j_call: TRBJ1-4; d_call: .; cdr3_aa: CASSWEDRHNEKLFF
v_call: TRBV28; j_call: TRBJ2-7; d_call: .; cdr3_aa: CASSFGVRTEEQYF
v_call: TRBV10-3; j_call: TRBJ1-5; d_call: .; cdr3_aa: CAISESSVVGQPQHF
v_call: TRBV7-9; j_call: TRBJ1-1; d_call: .; cdr3_aa: CASSSTENTEAFF
v_call: TRBV27; j_call: TRBJ2-7; d_call: .; cdr3_aa: CASSLSWSGSYEQYF
v_call: TRBV10-3; j_call: TRBJ1-3; d_call: .; cdr3_aa: CAISESSRAGNTIYF
v_call: TRBV5-6; j_call: TRBJ1-5; d_call: TRBD1; cdr3_aa: CASSLEGRGRGQPQHF
v_call: TRBV11-2; j_call: TRBJ2-3; d_call: .; cdr3_aa: CASSLRLSTDTQYF
v_call: TRBV7-3; j_call: TRBJ2-7; d_call: .; cdr3_aa: CASSLSVPATQYF
v_call: TRBV12-3/TRBV12-4; j_call: TRBJ2-7; d_call: .; cdr3_aa: CASRDGAYEQYF
v_call: TRBV19; j_call: TRBJ2-7; d_call: .; cdr3_aa: CASRTQQGSYEQYF
v_call: TRBV5-4; j_call: TRBJ2-1; d_call: .; cdr3_aa: CASSLGQNSYNEQFF
v_call: TRBV6-2/TRBV6-3; j_call: TRBJ2-6; d_call: .; cdr3_aa: CASSYAQGSSTGANVLTF
v_call: TRBV7-2; j_call: TRBJ2-7; d_call: TRBD1; cdr3_aa: CASSETGYLVYEQYF
v_call: TRBV15; j_call: TRBJ2-1; d_call: TRBD1; cdr3_aa: CATSRVSTGPSYNEQFF
v_call: TRBV24-1; j_call: TRBJ2-5; d_call: .; cdr3_aa: CATSEVGKETQYF
v_call: TRBV4-1; j_call: TRBJ1-2; d_call: .; cdr3_aa: CASSQERDGLYGYTF
v_call: TRBV30; j_call: TRBJ1-2; d_call: .; cdr3_aa: CAWSVSSGLNYGYTF
v_call: TRBV7-2; j_call: TRBJ2-2; d_call: .; cdr3_aa: CASSSHPGHNTGELFF
v_call: TRBV19; j_call: TRBJ2-7; d_call: .; cdr3_aa: CASSLAYSSYEQYF
v_call: TRBV27; j_call: TRBJ2-2; d_call: TRBD1; cdr3_aa: CASSLAQTGPTGELFF
v_call: TRBV18; j_call: TRBJ1-2; d_call: TRBD1; cdr3_aa: CASSPPNRGEDGYTF
v_call: TRBV29-1; j_call: TRBJ2-1; d_call: TRBD1; cdr3_aa: CSVEGQGVVEQFF
v_call: TRBV2; j_call: TRBJ2-1; d_call: TRBD1; cdr3_aa: CASRDRGYGEQFF
v_call: TRBV3-1/TRBV3-2; j_call: TRBJ1-5; d_call: .; cdr3_aa: CASSQAASTVQPQHF
v_call: TRBV6-1; j_call: TRBJ1-2; d_call: .; cdr3_aa: CASSEAGEADGYTF
v_call: TRBV28; j_call: TRBJ2-6; d_call: .; cdr3_aa: CASSSTVSGANVLTF